Sequencing of this T cell receptor beta chain was carried out in a study of T-cell memory formation after mild COVID-19. At the level of the study: Among the donors, TCR clusters were largely specific to each donor. General study findings and limits: Pre-infection memory showed some responding clones, and this suggested that cross-reactive memory joined. Contracting clones localized mainly to CM and EM when CD4+ and mainly to EMRA when CD8+.

CDR3 length: 17 residues. J gave up 2 bases and V 4 bases, and 5 bases lay outside the gene matches. Germline CDR1 SGHRS, CDR2 YFSETQ. A single record per CDR3 protein comes from TCRdb applying MiXCR to the 5' RACE reads. There are 150,000 to 200,000 distinct CDR3 sequences in the sample; about a fifth occur only once, and around 23% lies in the top ten. Points on this clonotype: The antigen remains unidentified.

The genes are TRBV5-1 and TRBJ2-1; the match to TRBD2 covers 14 bases. The origin of this receptor is an adult woman who had mild COVID-19 (a few samples of this study predate the infection). Cell type and time point are not known. The sample comprised PBMCs or a T cell subset sorted from them (not recorded which). CDR3 region: CASSPGTSGSPYNEQFF. As DNA, the CDR3 is TGCGCCAGCAGCCCAGGGACTAGCGGGAGTCCCTACAATGAGCAGTTCTTC.